What follows are 23 T cell receptor beta chains derived from one specimen sequenced in a study of response to subunit inactivated influenza vaccine. TCRdb re-analysed the RT-PCR reads in MiXCR, keeping a single row per CDR3 protein. The sample lists about 540,000 distinct CDR3 sequences, approximately 22% occurring once. Separately, the same data were catalogued under a study of T cells expressing NK-cell markers. That study adds: Making the TCR beta cDNA relied on 5'RACE template switching with UMIs.

Sequencing was performed on CD4+ T cells sorted from PBMCs, taken 11 to 12 days after vaccination. The receptors were gathered from a man aged 45-65 years who received an inactivated influenza vaccine.

This chain links TRBV6-1 with TRBJ1-6, with 7 bases fitting TRBD1. CDR3 size: 15 residues. Germline trimming cut 2 bases from V and 10 bases from J; bases unmatched to any gene: 8. CDR1 MNHNS and CDR2 SASEGT come from the germline V gene. The CDR3, as DNA: TGTGCCAGCAGTGAATTAGGGACAGCAAGATCACCCCTCCACTTT. As protein: CASSELGTARSPLHF.

This clonotype was observed a few times. J is TRBJ2-1 and V is TRBV5-1; 12 bases match TRBD2. The germline CDR1 and CDR2 sequences are SGHRS and YFSETQ. Trimming cost V 4 bases and J 6 bases; bases outside gene matches: 5. This CDR3 has 15 residues. CDR3 DNA sequence: TGCGCCAGCAGCAACCTAGCGGGGGGGCCCAATGAGCAGTTCTTC. Its translation is CASSNLAGGPNEQFF.

This clonotype was observed a few times. The chain joins TRBV29-1 to TRBJ1-2, with D maybe TRBD1 (5 bases). The CDR3 runs to 11 residues. Trimming took off 6 bases at V and 6 bases at J, with 11 bases between the two ends. In germline, CDR1 is SQVTM, CDR2 ANQGSEA. The CDR3 sequence is CSVRQGNGYTF. CDR3 nucleotides: TGCAGCGTCCGGCAGGGAAATGGCTACACCTTC.

The rearrangement joins TRBV20-1 to TRBJ1-6; D not certain. V lost 3 bases and J 0 bases, leaving 15 bases between the germline ends. The CDR3 extends over 17 amino acids. Germline V gives CDR1 DFQATT, CDR2 SNEGSKA (reference sequence). The CDR3 nucleotides are TGCAGTGCTAGCCCTGAATTTCCAAGCTCCTATAATTCACCCCTCCACTTT. This gives the protein CSASPEFPSSYNSPLHF.

The V gene is TRBV13, the J gene TRBJ2-7; D unresolved. V was cut by 2 bases and J by 4 bases, with 9 bases left in between. CDR3 size: 13 residues. Germline lookup yields CDR1 PRHDT and CDR2 FYEKMQ (reference sequence). The CDR3 loop reads CASSLYRDYEQYF. CDR3 sequence (DNA): TGTGCCAGCAGCTTATATAGGGATTACGAGCAGTACTTC.

The chain carries TRBV25-1 and TRBJ2-5; D is unresolved. CDR1 is MGHDK, CDR2 SYGVNS, per germline. There are 14 residues in the CDR3. The V end was cut by 3 bases, the J end by 2 bases, with 10 bases between. CDR3 in DNA: TGTGCCAGCAGTGACCCTCGACTTCAAGAGACCCAGTACTTC. This codes for CASSDPRLQETQYF. Drawing the rest from reference TRBV25-1 and TRBJ2-5, the complete variable domain is EADIYQTPRYLVIGTGKKITLECSQTMGHDKMYWYQQDPGMELHLIHYSYGVNSTEKGDLSSESTVSRIRTEHFPLTLESARPSHTSQYLCASSDPRLQETQYFGPGTRLLVL.

This chain links TRBV11-2 with TRBJ2-7; D is undetermined. This CDR3 spans 14 amino acids. Per germline, CDR1 SGHAT and CDR2 FQNNGV. The V end lost 5 bases, the J end lost 2 bases, and 13 bases lay between the germline ends. The CDR3 loop is CASSAALIPYEQYF. In DNA, the CDR3 is TGTGCCAGCAGCGCAGCTTTGATACCCTACGAGCAGTACTTC.

In this sample, this clonotype turned up a few times. The genes are TRBV7-9 and TRBJ1-5; 8 nucleotides agree with TRBD1. V shed 4 bases, J shed 3 bases, and the junction held 11 bases outside the gene matches. Germline assignment: CDR1 SEHNR and CDR2 FQNEAQ (reference sequence). This CDR3 spans 17 amino acids. The CDR3 reads CASSSTTGQGLNQPQHF. CDR3 bases: TGTGCCAGCAGCTCGACCACCGGACAGGGTCTCAATCAGCCCCAGCATTTT. Supplemented by reference TRBV7-9 and TRBJ1-5, the full variable domain reads DTGVSQNPRHKITKRGQNVTFRCDPISEHNRLYWYRQTLGQGPEFLTYFQNEAQLEKSRLLSDRFSAERPKGSFSTLEIQRTEQGDSAMYLCASSSTTGQGLNQPQHFGDGTRLSIL.

This clonotype was observed a handful of times. The chain joins TRBV11-2 to TRBJ2-2; D gene uncertain. The CDR3 runs to 17 residues. V shed 0 bases and J shed 7 bases, with 18 bases lying between them. Per the germline V gene, CDR1 is SGHAT and CDR2 is FQNNGV. The CDR3 DNA reads as TGTGCCAGCAGCTTAGAACCGGGTACTTTTCTCGGCGGGGAGCTGTTTTTT. Encoded protein: CASSLEPGTFLGGELFF.

Here the CDR3 DNA reads TGTGCCAGTAGTATGATTGGAGGCAGGGGGAACACTGAAGCTTTCTTT. Translation: CASSMIGGRGNTEAFF. The chain uses TRBV19 and TRBJ1-1; TRBD1 is a possible D gene (6 bases). This CDR3 has 16 residues. Trimming stripped 3 bases from V and 1 base from J, with 15 bases between. Germline assignment: CDR1 LNHDA and CDR2 SQIVND (reference sequence).

This clonotype has a handful of counts. The rearrangement joins TRBV12-3 or TRBV12-4 to TRBJ1-4; possibly TRBD1 for D (5 bases). The CDR3 loop spans 13 amino acids. Trimming stripped 5 bases from V and 8 bases from J, with 12 bases between. The CDR3 reads CASSLGTREKLFF. The CDR3 DNA reads TGTGCCAGCAGTCTGGGGACGAGAGAAAAACTGTTTTTT.

The chain links TRBV7-8 to TRBJ2-7; D is ambiguous. With 5 bases removed from V and 2 bases from J, the gap between germline ends came to 16 bases. The CDR3 totals 15 residues. Germline lookup yields CDR1 SGHVS and CDR2 FQNEAQ. The CDR3 DNA sequence: TGTGCCAGCAGCCCTAGTGGGGTTGCGGCCTACGAGCAGTACTTC. It is translated as CASSPSGVAAYEQYF.

This clonotype has more than one count but fewer than ten. The chain has TRBV5-1 and TRBJ2-7; D is perhaps TRBD1 or TRBD2 (5 bases each). Germline-derived CDR1 and CDR2 are SGHRS and YFSETQ. This CDR3 has 14 amino acids. Trimming stripped 4 bases from V and 4 bases from J, with 15 bases between. This chain's CDR3 is CASSREGPPYEQYF. CDR3 coding DNA: TGCGCCAGCAGCCGAGAGGGGCCCCCTTACGAGCAGTACTTC.

This clonotype has at least ten counts. The rearrangement uses TRBV6-2 or TRBV6-3 and TRBJ2-3; 8 bases line up with TRBD1. CDR1 is MNHEY and CDR2 is SVGEGT in the germline V gene. J gave up 7 bases and V 6 bases, and 12 bases lay outside the gene matches. This CDR3 has 15 amino acids. The CDR3 spells CASRTGQGAVNTQYF. CDR3 nucleotides: TGTGCCAGCAGGACTGGGCAGGGGGCGGTTAATACGCAGTATTTT.

The V call is TRBV6-2 or TRBV6-3, the J call TRBJ2-7, with TRBD1 as a possible D gene (7 bases). Germline assignment: CDR1 MNHEY and CDR2 SVGEGT. The CDR3 covers 13 residues. V was trimmed by 6 bases and J by 3 bases, leaving 12 bases between them. In DNA, the CDR3 is TGTGCCAGCAGCCGCGGGACAGTCTACGAGCAGTACTTC. It specifies CASSRGTVYEQYF.

This chain links TRBV20-1 with TRBJ1-6; no firm D call. The V end was cut by 0 bases, the J end by 3 bases, with 9 bases between. In germline, CDR1 is DFQATT, CDR2 SNEGSKA (reference sequence). This CDR3 comprises 15 residues. CDR3 DNA sequence: TGCAGTGCTAGAGAGACGTATAACTATAATTCACCCCTCCACTTT. Translation gives CSARETYNYNSPLHF.

This clonotype was counted a few times. The chain has TRBV27 and TRBJ1-1; 8 nucleotides agree with TRBD1. Germline CDR1 MNHEY, CDR2 SMNVEV (reference sequence). The V and J ends lost 6 bases and 0 bases, in that order; junction bases with no gene match: 6. The CDR3 totals 15 residues. Written as DNA, the CDR3 is TGTGCCAGCAGGCTTCTGACAGGGGTGAACACTGAAGCTTTCTTT. Encoded protein: CASRLLTGVNTEAFF.

This clonotype has more than one count but fewer than ten. The germline gene is not matched at one end of the junction; a read error may be the cause. The chain links TRBV7-7 to TRBJ2-2, with 9 bases fitting TRBD1. There are 15 residues in the CDR3. The germline V gene has CDR1 SSHAT and CDR2 FNYEAQ (reference sequence). CDR3 sequence reads: CASRPGQGNTGELFF. CDR3 DNA: TGTGCTAGCAGGCCGGGACAGGGAAACACCGGGGAGCTGTTTTTT.

This chain connects TRBV20-1 to TRBJ1-1, with D tentatively TRBD1 (6 bases). This CDR3 is 14 amino acids long. Per germline, CDR1 DFQATT and CDR2 SNEGSKA (reference sequence). Trimming took off 1 base at V and 0 bases at J, with 9 bases between the two ends. CDR3 loop: CSARGGAMNTEAFF. The CDR3 DNA sequence: TGCAGTGCTAGAGGGGGGGCCATGAACACTGAAGCTTTCTTT.

V gene TRBV11-3 combines with J gene TRBJ1-1, with D tentatively TRBD1 (5 bases). The CDR3 extends over 14 amino acids. V gave up 1 base and J gave up 1 base, with 7 bases separating them. Germline lookup yields CDR1 SGHNT and CDR2 YENEEA. For the CDR3, the DNA is TGTGCCAGCAGCTTAGGGGGCTCGAACACTGAAGCTTTCTTT. Its translation: CASSLGGSNTEAFF.

This clonotype was seen a handful of times. V and J are TRBV4-2 and TRBJ1-2, with TRBD1 identical over 7 bases. V shed 3 bases, J shed 0 bases, and the junction held 10 bases outside the gene matches. There are 17 residues in the CDR3. The germline gives CDR1 LGHNA, CDR2 YNFKEQ. The CDR3 here is CASSHTLAGTANYGYTF. DNA of the CDR3: TGTGCCAGCAGCCACACTCTCGCCGGGACAGCTAACTATGGCTACACCTTC.

The J gene is TRBJ2-1, the V gene TRBV10-3; D unclear. Germline V CDR1 and CDR2: ENHRY, SYGVKD. Trimming removed 7 bases at V and 5 bases at J, with 9 bases between. The CDR3 length is 12 residues. CDR3: CAITNLNNEQFF. The CDR3 DNA reads as TGTGCCATCACCAACCTAAACAATGAGCAGTTCTTC.

This chain connects TRBV2 to TRBJ1-5; the D is unclear. Trimming pared 6 bases from V and 3 bases from J, leaving 18 bases between. Per the germline V gene, CDR1 is SNHLY and CDR2 is FYNNEI. This CDR3 contains 16 residues. CDR3 bases: TGTGCCAGCAGCGCCCTAGTGACATCGGACAATCAGCCCCAGCATTTT. Translation gives CASSALVTSDNQPQHF. The whole variable domain, remainder taken from reference TRBV2 and TRBJ1-5, is EPEVTQTPSHQVTQMGQEVILRCVPISNHLYFYWYRQILGQKVEFLVSFYNNEISEKSEIFDDQFSVERPDGSNFTLKIRSTKLEDSAMYFCASSALVTSDNQPQHFGDGTRLSIL.